Below are 17 T cell receptor beta chains sequenced from a single sample in a study of blood T cell repertoires in COVID-19. Profiling relied on immunoSEQ multiplex PCR, and the TCRdb table lists in-frame clones only, not all of them. The table lists approximately 49,000 clones, around nine tenths of them singletons. The sequenced sample was peripheral blood. The receptors originated from a man in his forties or fifties with acute or convalescent COVID-19.

The chain combines TRBV25-1 with TRBJ1-5; a weak D match, TRBD1 (5 bases). This CDR3 has 14 amino acids. V was cut by 3 bases and J by 7 bases, with 13 bases left in between. Germline CDR1 MGHDK, CDR2 SYGVNS. The DNA for the CDR3 is TGTGCCAGCAGTGAGGCAGGGATGGGACAGCCCCAGCATTTT. This codes for CASSEAGMGQPQHF. The variable domain in full, completed from reference TRBV25-1 and TRBJ1-5, reads EADIYQTPRYLVIGTGKKITLECSQTMGHDKMYWYQQDPGMELHLIHYSYGVNSTEKGDLSSESTVSRIRTEHFPLTLESARPSHTSQYLCASSEAGMGQPQHFGDGTRLSIL.

The gene calls are TRBV2 and TRBJ1-1; TRBD1 might be the D (5 bases). The V end was cut by 3 bases, the J end by 5 bases, with 10 bases between. The CDR3 runs 13 residues. Germline V gene lookup returns CDR1 SNHLY and CDR2 FYNNEI. In DNA, the CDR3 is TGTGCCAGCAGTGAGAGCGGGGGAACTGAAGCTTTCTTT. As protein: CASSESGGTEAFF.

The genes are TRBV14 and TRBJ2-7, with 8 positions matching TRBD2. The germline gives CDR1 SGHDN, CDR2 FVKESK. The CDR3 consists of 14 residues. Trimming at V came to 2 bases and at J to 4 bases, leaving 4 bases not matched to a gene. This chain's CDR3 is CASSQKRLAYEQYF. The CDR3 coding sequence is TGTGCCAGCAGCCAAAAAAGACTAGCGTACGAGCAGTACTTC.

The V and J genes are TRBV11-3 and TRBJ1-1; 9 positions match TRBD1. The CDR3 is made up of 14 amino acids. Germline V gives CDR1 SGHNT, CDR2 YENEEA. The trim removed 1 base at V and 10 bases at J, leaving 7 bases unmatched. As DNA, the CDR3 is TGTGCCAGCAGCTTAGTTCAGACAGGGGGTTCAGCTTTCTTT. This codes for CASSLVQTGGSAFF.

This rearrangement joins TRBV19 to TRBJ1-3, with D perhaps TRBD1 (5 bases). Germline V lookup: CDR1 LNHDA, CDR2 SQIVND (reference sequence). This CDR3 spans 13 amino acids. V shed 8 bases and J shed 2 bases, with 10 bases lying between them. CDR3 sequence (DNA): TGTGCCAGTTCTCAGGGAACTGGAAACACCATATATTTT. It translates to CASSQGTGNTIYF.

The chain carries TRBV10-3 and TRBJ1-3; 8 nucleotides align to TRBD1. CDR1 and CDR2 (germline): ENHRY, SYGVKD. After removal of 5 bases from V and 0 bases from J, the junction contained 6 bases not matched to a gene. The CDR3 is 16 amino acids. This CDR3 reads CAISTGQGHSGNTIYF. DNA of the CDR3: TGTGCCATCAGTACAGGACAGGGACACTCTGGAAACACCATATATTTT.

The rearrangement links TRBV30 to TRBJ1-2; D is unclear. The CDR3 is 14 residues long. Germline V gives CDR1 GTSNPN, CDR2 SVGIG (reference sequence). V was cut by 4 bases and J by 4 bases, with 16 bases left in between. The CDR3, as DNA: TGTGCCTGGAAGCGTGGCAACGATTTCTATGGCTACACCTTC. It specifies CAWKRGNDFYGYTF.

This chain uses TRBV7-9 with TRBJ2-7; D might be TRBD1 (6 bases). The CDR3 has 14 residues. V was pared by 1 base and J by 4 bases, with 11 bases between. Germline V gene lookup returns CDR1 SEHNR and CDR2 FQNEAQ (reference sequence). CDR3 residues: CASSLGAGAYEQYF. CDR3 DNA sequence: TGTGCCAGCAGCTTAGGGGCAGGGGCGTACGAGCAGTACTTC.

In the case of this clone: Other nucleotide sequences from this sample produce the same CDR3. J is TRBJ1-3 and V is TRBV3-1 (or the pseudogene TRBV3-2); D not certain. Per germline, CDR1 LGHDT and CDR2 YNNKEL (reference sequence). V was clipped by 1 base and J by 0 bases, with 7 bases between them. There are 15 residues in the CDR3. CDR3 sequence: CASSQGGSSGNTIYF. Here the CDR3 DNA reads TGTGCCAGCAGCCAAGGCGGTAGCTCTGGAAACACCATATATTTT.

The chain has TRBV28 and TRBJ2-7, with TRBD2 identical over 9 bases. Germline V gives CDR1 MDHEN, CDR2 SYDVKM. V lost 4 bases and J lost 3; bases outside the gene matches: 7. The CDR3 covers 15 residues. CDR3 coding DNA: TGTGCCAGCAGTTCCCCAGCGGGAGGCATCTACGAGCAGTACTTC. The encoded protein is CASSSPAGGIYEQYF.

The chain has TRBV7-8 and TRBJ1-1, with D perhaps TRBD1 (6 bases). The CDR3 extends over 14 amino acids. The V gene lost 4 bases and the J gene lost 11 bases, with 20 bases spanning the gap. CDR1 and CDR2 (germline): SGHVS, FQNEAQ. CDR3 sequence: CASSSFSQGIWAFF. The DNA for the CDR3 is TGTGCCAGCAGCTCGTTTTCACAGGGAATTTGGGCTTTCTTT.

The rearrangement uses TRBV7-9 and TRBJ2-3; possible D gene TRBD2, 6 bases. Germline lookup yields CDR1 SEHNR and CDR2 FQNEAQ (reference sequence). CDR3 length: 13 amino acids. With 2 bases removed from V and 5 bases from J, the gap between germline ends came to 8 bases. In DNA, the CDR3 is TGTGCCAGCAGCTTATTCGGGGGAGATACGCAGTATTTT. Translation gives CASSLFGGDTQYF.

The CDR3: CAIDRENYNSPLHF. DNA of the CDR3: TGTGCCATCGACAGGGAAAACTATAATTCACCCCTCCACTTT. The chain is built from TRBV7-9 and TRBJ1-6; 7 bases agree with TRBD1. CDR1 SEHNR and CDR2 FQNEAQ come from the germline V gene (reference sequence). The CDR3 contains 14 residues. The V and J ends lost 10 bases and 3 bases, in that order; junction bases with no gene match: 6.

This chain links TRBV9 with TRBJ2-5; 10 bases map to TRBD2. This CDR3 is built from 16 residues. Per germline, CDR1 SGDLS and CDR2 YYNGEE. V gave up 0 bases and J gave up 2 bases; unmatched junction bases: 4. The CDR3 coding sequence is TGTGCCAGCAGCGTAGTGTCTAGCGGGGGTCAAGAGACCCAGTACTTC. Translated: CASSVVSSGGQETQYF.

The J gene is TRBJ2-7, the V gene TRBV28, with 8 bases lining up with TRBD2. Germline V gene sequence: CDR1 MDHEN, CDR2 SYDVKM. The ends lost 6 bases at V and 7 bases at J; junction bases unmatched: 14. This CDR3 region has 15 residues. In DNA, the CDR3 is TGTGCCAGCAGCTACTCGGGGGGGGTTAAGAGAGAGCAGTACTTC. It translates to CASSYSGGVKREQYF.

The CDR3 DNA reads as TGTGCCAGCAGCTTAGGGACAGGGGGGTTCTATGGCTACACCTTC. Encoded protein: CASSLGTGGFYGYTF. The rearrangement uses TRBV7-8 and TRBJ1-2; 10 nucleotides match TRBD1. This CDR3 has 15 residues. Germline loops: CDR1 SGHVS, CDR2 FQNEAQ. V lost 1 base, J lost 4 bases, and 3 bases stayed unmatched. Together with reference TRBV7-8 and TRBJ1-2, the CDR3 gives the full variable domain: GAGVSQSPRYKVAKRGQDVALRCDPISGHVSLFWYQQALGQGPEFLTYFQNEAQLDKSGLPSDRFFAERPEGSVSTLKIQRTQQEDSAVYLCASSLGTGGFYGYTFGSGTRLTVV.

Only a few counts were recorded for this clone. The rearrangement uses TRBV29-1 and TRBJ2-2; 9 bases are shared with TRBD1. V trimming: 5 bases; J trimming: 6 bases; junction bases outside the gene matches: 13. The CDR3 is made up of 16 amino acids. Germline V gene data show CDR1 as SQVTM and CDR2 as ANQGSEA. CDR3 nucleotide sequence: TGCAGCGTTAACAATCCGACAGGGGGAGATGCCGGGGAGCTGTTTTTT. Its protein is CSVNNPTGGDAGELFF.